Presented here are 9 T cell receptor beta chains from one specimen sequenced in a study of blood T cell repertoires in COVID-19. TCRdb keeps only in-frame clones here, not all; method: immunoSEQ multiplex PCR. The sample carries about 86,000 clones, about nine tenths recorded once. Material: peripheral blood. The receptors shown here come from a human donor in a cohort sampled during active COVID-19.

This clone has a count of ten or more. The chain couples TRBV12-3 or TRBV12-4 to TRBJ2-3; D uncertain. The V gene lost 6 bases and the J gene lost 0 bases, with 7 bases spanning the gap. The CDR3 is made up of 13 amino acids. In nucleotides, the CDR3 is TGTGCCAGCAGAACATACAGCACAGATACGCAGTATTTT. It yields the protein CASRTYSTDTQYF.

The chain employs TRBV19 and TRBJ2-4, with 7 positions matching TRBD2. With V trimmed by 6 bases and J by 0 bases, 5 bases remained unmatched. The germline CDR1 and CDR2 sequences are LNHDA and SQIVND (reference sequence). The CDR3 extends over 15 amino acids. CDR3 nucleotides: TGTGCCAGTAGGGAGGGGAGGGTAGCCAAAAACATTCAGTACTTC. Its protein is CASREGRVAKNIQYF.

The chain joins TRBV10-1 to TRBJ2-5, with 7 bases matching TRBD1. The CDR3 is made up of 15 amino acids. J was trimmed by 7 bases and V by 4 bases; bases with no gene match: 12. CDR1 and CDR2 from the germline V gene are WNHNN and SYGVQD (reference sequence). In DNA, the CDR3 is TGCGCCAGCAGTGTACGGGCAGGGGGTCCGGGGACCCAGTACTTC. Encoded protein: CASSVRAGGPGTQYF.

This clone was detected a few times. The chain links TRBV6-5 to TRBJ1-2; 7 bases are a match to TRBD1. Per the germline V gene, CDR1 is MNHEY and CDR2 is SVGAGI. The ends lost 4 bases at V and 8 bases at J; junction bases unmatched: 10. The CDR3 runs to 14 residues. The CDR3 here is CASSLSRTGSGYTF. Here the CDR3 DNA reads TGTGCCAGCAGTTTATCCCGGACAGGTAGCGGCTACACCTTC.

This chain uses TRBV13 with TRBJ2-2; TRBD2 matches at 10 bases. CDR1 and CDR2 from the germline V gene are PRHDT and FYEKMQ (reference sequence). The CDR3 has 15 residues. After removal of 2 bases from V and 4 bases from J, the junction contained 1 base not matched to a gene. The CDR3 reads CASSLSGRGTGELFF. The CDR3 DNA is TGTGCCAGCAGCTTAAGCGGGAGGGGCACCGGGGAGCTGTTTTTT.

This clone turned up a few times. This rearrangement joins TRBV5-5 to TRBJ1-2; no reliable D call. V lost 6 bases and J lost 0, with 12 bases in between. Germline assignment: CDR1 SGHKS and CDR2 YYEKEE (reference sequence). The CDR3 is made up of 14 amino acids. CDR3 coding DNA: TGTGCCAGCACCATAGCCCCAGCTAACTATGGCTACACCTTC. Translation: CASTIAPANYGYTF.

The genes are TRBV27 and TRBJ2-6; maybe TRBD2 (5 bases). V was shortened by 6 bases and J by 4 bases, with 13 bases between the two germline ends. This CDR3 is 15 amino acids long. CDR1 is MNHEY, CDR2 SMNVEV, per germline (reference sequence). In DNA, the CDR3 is TGTGCCAGCAGACTGGGGAGTTCCGGGGCCAACGTCCTGACTTTC. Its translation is CASRLGSSGANVLTF.

CDR3 nucleotide sequence: TGTGCCAGCAGCACCCGGACTAGCGGGAGCTACAATGAGCAGTTCTTC. Its translation: CASSTRTSGSYNEQFF. The chain employs TRBV9 and TRBJ2-1; 13 nucleotides match TRBD2. The CDR3 is made up of 16 amino acids. Germline CDR1 is SGDLS and CDR2 is YYNGEE. J was trimmed by 3 bases and V by 4 bases; bases with no gene match: 4.

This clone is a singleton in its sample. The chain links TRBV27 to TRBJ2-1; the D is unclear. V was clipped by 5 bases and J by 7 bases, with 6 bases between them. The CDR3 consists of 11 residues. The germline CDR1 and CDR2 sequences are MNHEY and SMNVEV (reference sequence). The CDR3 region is CASSTRNEQFF. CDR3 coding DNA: TGTGCCAGCAGTACTCGGAATGAGCAGTTCTTC.